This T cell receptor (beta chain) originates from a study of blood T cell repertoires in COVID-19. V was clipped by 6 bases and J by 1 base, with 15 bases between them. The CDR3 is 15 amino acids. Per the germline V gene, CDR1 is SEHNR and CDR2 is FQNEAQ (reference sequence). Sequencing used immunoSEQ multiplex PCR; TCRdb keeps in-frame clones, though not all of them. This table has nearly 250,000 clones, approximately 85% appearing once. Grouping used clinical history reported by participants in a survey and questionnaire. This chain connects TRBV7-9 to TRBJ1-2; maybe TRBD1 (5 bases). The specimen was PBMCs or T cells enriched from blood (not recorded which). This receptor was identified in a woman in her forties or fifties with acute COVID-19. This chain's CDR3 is CASRGGEAFNYGYTF. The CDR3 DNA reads TGTGCCAGCAGGGGGGGAGAGGCGTTTAACTATGGCTACACCTTC.